These 26 T cell receptor beta chains came from one sample sequenced in a study of cytomegalovirus exposure and HLA in healthy donors. The PCR ran on 60 Vbeta and 13 Jbeta primers. Assay used: immunoSEQ multiplex PCR; TCRdb lists only in-frame clones, some missing. The sample holds roughly 170,000 clones, under 90% seen once. Sequencing was carried out using PBMCs. The receptors shown here come from a man younger than 35 in good health and CMV-seronegative.

This clone was found once. The chain recombines TRBV9 with TRBJ2-2; possible D gene TRBD2, 5 bases. This CDR3 is 11 amino acids long. Germline-derived CDR1 and CDR2 are SGDLS and YYNGEE. Trimming took 2 bases from V and 9 from J, leaving 5 bases between them. The CDR3 DNA follows: TGTGCCAGCAGCGTCGGGAGGGAGCTGTTTTTT. Translation: CASSVGRELFF.

This chain joins TRBV6-5 and TRBJ1-2, with 7 bases identical to TRBD1. This CDR3 region has 14 residues. V lost 2 bases and J lost 8; bases outside the gene matches: 8. Germline V gene sequence: CDR1 MNHEY, CDR2 SVGAGI. The CDR3 sequence is CASSYGGQARGYTF. In nucleotides, the CDR3 is TGTGCCAGCAGTTACGGTGGACAGGCCAGGGGCTACACCTTC.

This sequence joins TRBV5-1 and TRBJ2-5, with 13 bases matching TRBD2. The CDR3 length is 16 residues. V gave up 1 base and J gave up 9 bases; unmatched junction bases: 9. Per germline, CDR1 SGHRS and CDR2 YFSETQ. The CDR3 region is CASSLFGTSGEEAQYF. The DNA for the CDR3 is TGCGCCAGCAGCTTGTTTGGGACTAGCGGGGAGGAGGCCCAGTACTTC.

The V and J genes are TRBV27 and TRBJ2-7; TRBD2 aligns across 10 bases. The ends lost 6 bases at V and 1 base at J; junction bases unmatched: 3. Germline lookup yields CDR1 MNHEY and CDR2 SMNVEV (reference sequence). The CDR3 spans 14 residues. The CDR3 DNA follows: TGTGCCAGCAGGGATAGCGGGAGGTCCTACGAGCAGTACTTC. This translates into CASRDSGRSYEQYF.

V is TRBV19 and J is TRBJ1-1; D gene uncertain. Germline V gives CDR1 LNHDA, CDR2 SQIVND (reference sequence). CDR3 length: 14 amino acids. The ends were cut back, 7 bases at V and 1 base at J, with 13 bases in the middle. The CDR3 spells CASIPGLENTEAFF. The CDR3 nucleotides read TGTGCCAGTATACCCGGGTTGGAGAACACTGAAGCTTTCTTT. The whole variable domain, filled in from reference TRBV19 and TRBJ1-1, reads DGGITQSPKYLFRKEGQNVTLSCEQNLNHDAMYWYRQDPGQGLRLIYYSQIVNDFQKGDIAEGYSVSREKKESFPLTVTSAQKNPTAFYLCASIPGLENTEAFFGQGTRLTVV.

The CDR3 sequence is CASSFSAGGTYEQYF. The CDR3 DNA reads as TGCGCCAGCAGCTTCTCGGCAGGGGGCACCTACGAGCAGTACTTC. This chain uses TRBV5-1 with TRBJ2-7; 8 nucleotides line up with TRBD1. Trimming removed 2 bases from V and 2 bases from J; junction bases left unmatched: 6. Germline V gene sequence: CDR1 SGHRS, CDR2 YFSETQ. This CDR3 has 15 residues.

J is TRBJ2-7 and V is TRBV4-1; a possible D gene is TRBD2 (5 bases). CDR1 and CDR2 (germline): MGHRA, YSYEKL. Trimming pared 1 base from V and 2 bases from J, leaving 12 bases between. The CDR3 contains 15 residues. CDR3 in DNA: TGCGCCAGCAGCCAAGCAGCTAGCCAAACCTACGAGCAGTACTTC. It specifies CASSQAASQTYEQYF.

This chain connects TRBV11-3 to TRBJ2-5; 8 bases are shared with TRBD1. V gave up 5 bases and J gave up 2 bases; unmatched junction bases: 10. Per the germline V gene, CDR1 is SGHNT and CDR2 is YENEEA. CDR3 length: 16 amino acids. The CDR3 DNA reads as TGTGCCAGCAGCCCCCCGGACAGGGCCTTACAAGAGACCCAGTACTTC. As protein: CASSPPDRALQETQYF.

This chain joins TRBV5-4 and TRBJ1-1; D call uncertain. V was shortened by 4 bases and J by 0 bases, with 10 bases between the two germline ends. The CDR3 has 14 residues. Germline V gives CDR1 SGHNT, CDR2 YYREEE (reference sequence). The CDR3 region is CASSLDKLNTEAFF. Written as DNA, the CDR3 is TGTGCCAGCAGCCTTGACAAACTGAACACTGAAGCTTTCTTT. Combining the CDR3 with reference TRBV5-4 and TRBJ1-1 gives the whole variable domain ETGVTQSPTHLIKTRGQQVTLRCSSQSGHNTVSWYQQALGQGPQFIFQYYREEENGRGNFPPRFSGLQFPNYSSELNVNALELDDSALYLCASSLDKLNTEAFFGQGTRLTVV.

The chain couples TRBV5-1 to TRBJ2-1, with 8 bases aligning to TRBD1. From germline, CDR1 is SGHRS and CDR2 YFSETQ. J gave up 6 bases and V 0 bases, and 8 bases lay outside the gene matches. The CDR3 contains 16 residues. CDR3 amino acids: CASSLEWTGISNEQFF. The CDR3 nucleotides read TGCGCCAGCAGCTTGGAATGGACAGGGATATCCAATGAGCAGTTCTTC.

This clone has a handful of counts. V gene TRBV28 combines with J gene TRBJ2-7; 8 bases match TRBD2. This CDR3 is 15 amino acids long. Looked up from germline, CDR1 is MDHEN and CDR2 is SYDVKM. J was trimmed by 6 bases and V by 8 bases; bases with no gene match: 15. The CDR3 protein is CASLEPGLGLSEQYF. The CDR3 region has the DNA TGTGCCAGCTTGGAACCGGGACTAGGACTTTCCGAGCAGTACTTC.

The genes are TRBV19 and TRBJ1-5, with D unresolved. V lost 5 bases, J lost 5 bases, and 16 bases lay in between. CDR1 and CDR2 from the germline V gene are LNHDA and SQIVND (reference sequence). This CDR3 is built from 15 residues. The CDR3: CASSPGGKIHQPQHF. In DNA form, the CDR3 reads TGTGCCAGTAGTCCCGGAGGCAAAATCCATCAGCCCCAGCATTTT. Full variable domain (missing parts from reference TRBV19 and TRBJ1-5): DGGITQSPKYLFRKEGQNVTLSCEQNLNHDAMYWYRQDPGQGLRLIYYSQIVNDFQKGDIAEGYSVSREKKESFPLTVTSAQKNPTAFYLCASSPGGKIHQPQHFGDGTRLSIL.

This clone has only one observation. Distinct nucleotide sequences in the sample also encode this CDR3. The CDR3 DNA follows: TGTGCCAGCAGCCTCCGACAGGATCAGCCCCAGCATTTT. It is translated as CASSLRQDQPQHF. This sequence joins TRBV7-9 and TRBJ1-5; TRBD1 is a possible D gene (6 bases). The CDR3 is made up of 13 amino acids. Germline-derived CDR1 and CDR2 are SEHNR and FQNEAQ (reference sequence). Deletions cut 5 bases from V and 5 bases from J, with 10 bases between.

The chain carries TRBV6-5 and TRBJ1-2; TRBD1 might be the D (6 bases). V was cut by 6 bases and J by 8 bases, with 16 bases left in between. The CDR3 is 13 amino acids. In germline, CDR1 is MNHEY, CDR2 SVGAGI. For the CDR3, the DNA is TGTGCCAGCAGGACCGGGGGGGCCCGGGGCTACACCTTC. Translated, it gives CASRTGGARGYTF.

The rearrangement uses TRBV2 and TRBJ2-7; 12 bases match TRBD2. Germline V CDR1 and CDR2: SNHLY, FYNNEI. V lost 7 bases, J lost 2 bases, and 3 bases stayed unmatched. The length of the CDR3 is 14 residues. The CDR3, as DNA: TGTGCCAGCAAACGGACTAGCGGGGCCTACGAGCAGTACTTC. Protein: CASKRTSGAYEQYF.

This clone came up a few times. V and J are TRBV30 and TRBJ1-4; 7 positions agree with TRBD1. The junction had 1 base not matched to a gene; V was cut back by 4 bases and J by 2 bases. This CDR3 comprises 13 residues. CDR1 GTSNPN and CDR2 SVGIG come from the germline V gene (reference sequence). CDR3 bases: TGTGCCTGGAACAGGGGTACTAATGAAAAACTGTTTTTT. The encoded protein is CAWNRGTNEKLFF.

This clone was observed a handful of times. This sequence joins TRBV19 and TRBJ1-1, with D possibly TRBD1 on 6 matching bases. Germline assignment: CDR1 LNHDA and CDR2 SQIVND (reference sequence). The V end was cut by 5 bases, the J end by 6 bases, with 7 bases between. This CDR3 contains 11 residues. DNA of the CDR3: TGTGCCAGTAGTCCAGGGGCTGAAGCTTTCTTT. Translation gives CASSPGAEAFF.

This rearrangement joins TRBV2 to TRBJ2-5; 14 bases map to TRBD2. Germline V gene sequence: CDR1 SNHLY, CDR2 FYNNEI. J lost 4 bases, V lost 6 bases, and 19 bases had no gene match. This CDR3 region has 20 residues. The CDR3 here is CASSRRPTSGRDLFRETQYF. The CDR3 DNA is TGTGCCAGCAGCCGCCGACCGACTAGCGGGAGGGACCTTTTCCGAGAGACCCAGTACTTC.

The rearrangement links TRBV7-2 to TRBJ2-5; possibly TRBD2 for D (6 bases). The germline gives CDR1 SGHTA, CDR2 FQGNSA. The CDR3 is 16 residues long. The V and J ends lost 5 bases and 5 bases respectively, with 21 bases between them. The CDR3 sequence: CASSPQTRGGRETQYF. CDR3 sequence (DNA): TGTGCCAGCAGCCCGCAGACTAGGGGTGGTAGGGAGACCCAGTACTTC.

The chain carries TRBV19 and TRBJ2-7; 8 positions match TRBD1. V was clipped by 5 bases and J by 2 bases; unmatched bases: 8. CDR1 and CDR2 (germline): LNHDA, SQIVND (reference sequence). This CDR3 is 15 amino acids long. The CDR3 spells CASSAGTGPAYEQYF. CDR3 nucleotides: TGTGCCAGTAGTGCCGGGACAGGTCCGGCCTACGAGCAGTACTTC.

This clone was recorded once. CDR3 DNA sequence: TGCGCCAGCAGCCCGGGACAGGGAATAATAAATGAGCAGTTCTTC. Its protein is CASSPGQGIINEQFF. The chain is built from TRBV4-1 and TRBJ2-1; TRBD1 matches 9 bases. Germline CDR1 reads MGHRA; CDR2 reads YSYEKL. The CDR3 has 15 residues. V shed 4 bases, J shed 7 bases, and the junction held 8 bases outside the gene matches.

The V gene is TRBV10-3, the J gene TRBJ2-7, with TRBD1 as a possible D gene (6 bases). Germline lookup yields CDR1 ENHRY and CDR2 SYGVKD. Deletions cut 1 base from V and 4 bases from J, with 11 bases between. The CDR3 consists of 14 residues. CDR3 region: CAISELGALYEQYF. The CDR3 nucleotides are TGTGCCATCAGTGAGTTGGGGGCCTTATACGAGCAGTACTTC.

This clone was picked up a small number of times. This chain links TRBV10-3 with TRBJ1-4; a possible D gene is TRBD1 (6 bases). Trimming cost V 7 bases and J 1 base, with 16 bases left between them. The CDR3 spans 16 residues. Looked up from germline, CDR1 is ENHRY and CDR2 is SYGVKD. The CDR3 region is CAIKSDRPETNEKLFF. The CDR3 DNA reads TGTGCCATCAAATCGGACAGACCGGAAACTAATGAAAAACTGTTTTTT.

On this clone itself: The sample has other DNA sequences that encode this CDR3 too. CDR3 loop: CASSQGRSYEQYF. The DNA for the CDR3 is TGTGCCAGCAGCCAGGGCAGATCCTACGAGCAGTACTTC. The gene calls are TRBV14 and TRBJ2-7; D not certain. Germline V gene sequence: CDR1 SGHDN, CDR2 FVKESK. The germline V and J ends were trimmed by 3 bases and 1 base, with 7 bases remaining between them. The CDR3 runs to 13 residues.

The chain employs TRBV6-4 and TRBJ2-3, with 15 bases lining up with TRBD2. With V trimmed by 5 bases and J by 4 bases, 13 bases remained unmatched. The CDR3 loop spans 19 amino acids. Germline CDR1 and CDR2: MRHNA and SNTAGT. CDR3 loop: CASSFRTSGGEFGPDTQYF. The CDR3 DNA sequence: TGTGCCAGCAGTTTTAGGACTAGCGGGGGGGAATTTGGTCCAGATACGCAGTATTTT.

The V and J genes are TRBV9 and TRBJ2-1; 9 nucleotides line up with TRBD2. The junction had 11 bases not matched to a gene; V was cut back by 1 base and J by 0 bases. CDR3 length: 19 residues. Per germline, CDR1 SGDLS and CDR2 YYNGEE. As DNA, the CDR3 is TGTGCCAGCAGCGTAAGCGGGGCTAGCGGGATAAGCTCCTACAATGAGCAGTTCTTC. This sequence encodes CASSVSGASGISSYNEQFF.